This T cell receptor (beta chain) was obtained from a study of blood T cell repertoires in COVID-19. TCRdb's table, derived via immunoSEQ multiplex PCR, lists solely in-frame clones and lacks some. The repertoire includes roughly 140,000 clones, approximately 90% of them detected once, and more than 3.5% sits in the top ten. The V gene's germline CDR1 is SGHVS and CDR2 FQNEAQ. The CDR3 consists of 17 residues. Trimming took 1 base from V and 3 from J; bases not matched to a gene: 6. The sequenced material came from peripheral blood. This sequence originates from a woman aged 35 to 49 with acute or convalescent COVID-19. This rearrangement joins TRBV7-8 to TRBJ2-3, with 11 bases identical to TRBD2. The CDR3 DNA is TGTGCCAGCAGCTTAGGGACGACTAGCGGGACAACAGATACGCAGTATTTT. Its translation is CASSLGTTSGTTDTQYF.